This TCR beta chain stems from a study of blood T cell repertoires in COVID-19. About the study: Material from acute and convalescent COVID-19 was sourced from the United States, Italy and Spain. Nucleic acid was either cDNA or gDNA, and it came from T cells, B-cell-depleted T cells, or PBMCs.

Using immunoSEQ multiplex PCR, the repertoire was profiled, and TCRdb retains in-frame clones only, with some absent. The repertoire includes about 100,000 clones, around four fifths of them detected once, and roughly a third sits in the top ten. Germline CDR1 and CDR2: MGHRA and YSYEKL. CDR3 length equals 14 residues. V dropped 3 bases and J dropped 4; count of bases not matched to a gene: 2. The sample consisted of peripheral blood. The sequence was obtained from a man aged 65 to 79 with active or convalescent COVID-19. The rearrangement joins TRBV4-1 to TRBJ2-7, with 11 bases aligning to TRBD2. Here the CDR3 reads CASSQTSGTYEQYF. Written as DNA, the CDR3 is TGCGCCAGCAGCCAGACTAGCGGGACGTACGAGCAGTACTTC.